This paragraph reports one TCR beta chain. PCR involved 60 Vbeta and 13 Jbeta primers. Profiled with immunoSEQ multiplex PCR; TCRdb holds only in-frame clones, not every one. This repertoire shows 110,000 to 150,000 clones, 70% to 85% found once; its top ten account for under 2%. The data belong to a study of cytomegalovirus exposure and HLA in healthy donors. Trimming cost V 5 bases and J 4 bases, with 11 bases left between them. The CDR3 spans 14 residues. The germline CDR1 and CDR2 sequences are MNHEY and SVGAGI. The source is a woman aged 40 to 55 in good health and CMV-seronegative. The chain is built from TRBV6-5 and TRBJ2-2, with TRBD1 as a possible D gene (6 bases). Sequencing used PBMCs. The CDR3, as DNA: TGTGCCAGCAGTAGGACAGCGAGCACCGGGGAGCTGTTTTTT. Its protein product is CASSRTASTGELFF.